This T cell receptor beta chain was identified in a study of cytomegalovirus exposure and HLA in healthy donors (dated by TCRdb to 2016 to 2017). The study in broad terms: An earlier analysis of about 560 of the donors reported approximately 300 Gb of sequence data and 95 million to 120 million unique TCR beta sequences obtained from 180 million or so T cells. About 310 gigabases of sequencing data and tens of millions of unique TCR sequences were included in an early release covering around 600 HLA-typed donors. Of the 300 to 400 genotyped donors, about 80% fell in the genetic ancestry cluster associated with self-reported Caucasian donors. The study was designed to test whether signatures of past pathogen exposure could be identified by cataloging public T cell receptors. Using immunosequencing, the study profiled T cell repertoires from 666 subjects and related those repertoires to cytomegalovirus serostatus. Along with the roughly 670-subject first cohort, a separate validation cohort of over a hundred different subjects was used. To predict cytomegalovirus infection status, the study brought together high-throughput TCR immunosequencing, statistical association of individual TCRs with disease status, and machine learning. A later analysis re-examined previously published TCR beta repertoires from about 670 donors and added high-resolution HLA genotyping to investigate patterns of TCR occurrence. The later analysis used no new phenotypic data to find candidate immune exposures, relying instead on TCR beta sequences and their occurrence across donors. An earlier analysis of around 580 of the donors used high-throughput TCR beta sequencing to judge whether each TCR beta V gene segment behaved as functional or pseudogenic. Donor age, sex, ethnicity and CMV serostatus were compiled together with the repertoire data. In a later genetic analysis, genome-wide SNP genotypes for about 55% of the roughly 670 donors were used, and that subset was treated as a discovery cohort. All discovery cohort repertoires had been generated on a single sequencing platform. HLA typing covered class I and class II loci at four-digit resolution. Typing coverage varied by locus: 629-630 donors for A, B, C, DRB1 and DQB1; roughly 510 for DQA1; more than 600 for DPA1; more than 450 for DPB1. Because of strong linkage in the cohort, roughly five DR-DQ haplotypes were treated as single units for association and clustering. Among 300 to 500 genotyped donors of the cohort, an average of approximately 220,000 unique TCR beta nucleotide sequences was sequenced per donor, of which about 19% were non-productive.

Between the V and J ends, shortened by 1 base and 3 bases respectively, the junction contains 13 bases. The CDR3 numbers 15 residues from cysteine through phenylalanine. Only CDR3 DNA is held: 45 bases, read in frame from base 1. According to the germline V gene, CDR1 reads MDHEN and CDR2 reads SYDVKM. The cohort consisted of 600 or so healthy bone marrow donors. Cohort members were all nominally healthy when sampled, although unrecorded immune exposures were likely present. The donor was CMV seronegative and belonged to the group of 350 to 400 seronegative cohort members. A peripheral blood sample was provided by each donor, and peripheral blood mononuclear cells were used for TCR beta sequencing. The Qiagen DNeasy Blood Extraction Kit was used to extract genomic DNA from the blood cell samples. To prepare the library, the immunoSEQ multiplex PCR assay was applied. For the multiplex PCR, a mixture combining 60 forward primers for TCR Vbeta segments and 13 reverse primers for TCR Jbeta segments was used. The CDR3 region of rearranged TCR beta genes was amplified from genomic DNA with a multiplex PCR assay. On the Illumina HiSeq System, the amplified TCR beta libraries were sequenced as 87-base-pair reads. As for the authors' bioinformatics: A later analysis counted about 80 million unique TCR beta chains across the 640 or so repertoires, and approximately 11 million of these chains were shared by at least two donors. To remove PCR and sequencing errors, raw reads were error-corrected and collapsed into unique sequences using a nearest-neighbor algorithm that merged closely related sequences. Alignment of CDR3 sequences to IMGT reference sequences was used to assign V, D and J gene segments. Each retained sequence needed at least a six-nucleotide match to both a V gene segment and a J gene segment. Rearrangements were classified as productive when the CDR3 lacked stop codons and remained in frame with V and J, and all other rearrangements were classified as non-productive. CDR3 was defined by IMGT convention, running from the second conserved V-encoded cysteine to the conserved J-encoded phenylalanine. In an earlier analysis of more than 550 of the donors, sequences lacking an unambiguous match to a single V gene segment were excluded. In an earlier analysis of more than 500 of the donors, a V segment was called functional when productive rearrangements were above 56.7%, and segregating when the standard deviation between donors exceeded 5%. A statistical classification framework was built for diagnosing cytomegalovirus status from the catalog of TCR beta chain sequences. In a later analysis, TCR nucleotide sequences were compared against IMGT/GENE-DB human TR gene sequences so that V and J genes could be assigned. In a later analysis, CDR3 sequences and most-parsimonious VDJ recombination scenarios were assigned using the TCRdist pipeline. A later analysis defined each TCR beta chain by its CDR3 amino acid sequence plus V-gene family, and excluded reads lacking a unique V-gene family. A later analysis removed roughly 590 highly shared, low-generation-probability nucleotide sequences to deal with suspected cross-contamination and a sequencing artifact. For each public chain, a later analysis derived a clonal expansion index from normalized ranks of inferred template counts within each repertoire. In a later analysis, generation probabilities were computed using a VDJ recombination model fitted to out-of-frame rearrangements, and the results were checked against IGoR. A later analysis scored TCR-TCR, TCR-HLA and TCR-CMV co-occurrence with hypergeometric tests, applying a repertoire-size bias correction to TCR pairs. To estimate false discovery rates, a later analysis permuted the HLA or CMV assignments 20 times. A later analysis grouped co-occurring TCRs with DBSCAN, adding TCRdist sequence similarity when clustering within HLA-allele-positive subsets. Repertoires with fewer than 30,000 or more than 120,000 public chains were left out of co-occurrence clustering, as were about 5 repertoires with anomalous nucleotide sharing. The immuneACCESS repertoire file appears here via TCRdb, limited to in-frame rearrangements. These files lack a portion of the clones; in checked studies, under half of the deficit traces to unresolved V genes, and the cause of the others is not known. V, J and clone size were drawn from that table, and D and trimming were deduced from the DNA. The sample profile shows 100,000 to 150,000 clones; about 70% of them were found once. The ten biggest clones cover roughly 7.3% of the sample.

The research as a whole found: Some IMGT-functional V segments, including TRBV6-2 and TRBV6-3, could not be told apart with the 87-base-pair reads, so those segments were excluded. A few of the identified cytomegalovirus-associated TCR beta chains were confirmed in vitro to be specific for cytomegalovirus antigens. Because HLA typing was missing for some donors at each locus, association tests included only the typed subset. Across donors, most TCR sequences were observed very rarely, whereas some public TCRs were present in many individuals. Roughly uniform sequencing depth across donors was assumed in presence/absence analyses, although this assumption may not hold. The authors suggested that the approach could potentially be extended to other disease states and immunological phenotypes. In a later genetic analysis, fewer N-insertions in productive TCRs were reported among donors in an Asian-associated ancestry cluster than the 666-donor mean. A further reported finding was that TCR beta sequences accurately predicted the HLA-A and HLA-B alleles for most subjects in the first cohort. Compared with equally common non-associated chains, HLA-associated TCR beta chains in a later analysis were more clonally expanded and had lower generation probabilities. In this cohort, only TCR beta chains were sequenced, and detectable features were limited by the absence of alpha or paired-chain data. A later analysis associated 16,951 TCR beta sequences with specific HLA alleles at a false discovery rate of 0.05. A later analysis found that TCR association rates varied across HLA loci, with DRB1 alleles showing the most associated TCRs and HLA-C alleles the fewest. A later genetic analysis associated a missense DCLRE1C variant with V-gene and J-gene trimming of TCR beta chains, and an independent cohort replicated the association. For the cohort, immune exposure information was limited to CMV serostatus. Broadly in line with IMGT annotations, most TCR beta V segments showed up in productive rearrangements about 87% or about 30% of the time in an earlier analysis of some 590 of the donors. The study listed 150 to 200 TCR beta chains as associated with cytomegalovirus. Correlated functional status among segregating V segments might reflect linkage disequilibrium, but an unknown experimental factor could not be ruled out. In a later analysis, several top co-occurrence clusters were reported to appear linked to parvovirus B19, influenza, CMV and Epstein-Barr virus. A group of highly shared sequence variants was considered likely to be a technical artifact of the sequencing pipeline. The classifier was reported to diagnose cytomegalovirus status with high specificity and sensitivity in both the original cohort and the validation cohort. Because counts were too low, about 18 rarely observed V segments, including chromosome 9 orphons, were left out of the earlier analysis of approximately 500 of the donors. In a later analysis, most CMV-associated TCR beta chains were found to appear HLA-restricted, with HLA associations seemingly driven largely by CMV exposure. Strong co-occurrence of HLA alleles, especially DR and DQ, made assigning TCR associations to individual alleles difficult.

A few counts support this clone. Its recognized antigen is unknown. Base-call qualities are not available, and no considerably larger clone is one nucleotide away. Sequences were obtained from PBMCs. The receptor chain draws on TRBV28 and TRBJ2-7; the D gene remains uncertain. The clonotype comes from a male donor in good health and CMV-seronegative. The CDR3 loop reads CASSLSAGYYYEQYF. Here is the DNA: TGTGCCAGCAGTTTATCGGCAGGCTATTACTACGAGCAGTACTTC.